This TCR beta chain was captured in a study of blood T cell repertoires in COVID-19. In the study overall: The study drew acute and convalescent COVID-19 samples from the United States, Italy and Spain. PBMCs, B-cell-depleted T cells, or T cells were the source of the cDNA or gDNA that made up the material.

Trimming took 7 bases from V and 5 from J, leaving 20 bases between them. The CDR3 spans 15 residues. Germline V gene lookup returns CDR1 MDHEN and CDR2 SYDVKM. Study processing details: Researchers report that nucleated cell counts were estimated from reference gene primer amplification. Clones were read by immunoSEQ multiplex PCR, and TCRdb kept only the in-frame ones, dropping some. Clone size and V and J calls were adopted from that table, with D and trimming inferred from the DNA. The sample includes roughly 160,000 clones, around 82% of them seen just once. This chain links TRBV28 with TRBJ1-1, with D possibly matching TRBD1 (6 bases). Sequencing used peripheral blood. This clonotype was sampled from a woman over 75 with acute or convalescent COVID-19. CDR3: CASIPPGGRRTEAFF. Here the CDR3 DNA reads TGTGCCAGCATTCCCCCTGGGGGCCGGAGGACTGAAGCTTTCTTT. Full variable domain (outside the CDR3, taken from reference TRBV28 and TRBJ1-1): DVKVTQSSRYLVKRTGEKVFLECVQDMDHENMFWYRQDPGLGLRLIYFSYDVKMKEKGDIPEGYSVSREKKERFSLILESASTNQTSMYLCASIPPGGRRTEAFFGQGTRLTVV.